Included here is one T cell receptor beta chain sequence, with context. CDR1 and CDR2 (germline): SGHRS, YFSETQ. The CDR3 contains 14 residues. The J segment lost 3 bases and the V segment lost 0 bases, leaving 1 base of the junction unmatched. The data are from a study of Ad26.COV2.S vaccination and SARS-CoV-2 variants. Noted treatment: around 19 received Ad26.COV2.S at low or high dose, single or two shots; five or six received placebo; per-sample allocation not given. Sampling happened 63 days after the first vaccine or placebo injection. Sequencing used immunoSEQ multiplex PCR; TCRdb keeps in-frame clones, though not all of them. Of 350,000 to 400,000 clones in the sample, over 75% were seen once.

The chain recombines TRBV5-1 with TRBJ2-7; 9 nucleotides agree with TRBD1. Specimen: peripheral blood, collected in a trial of Ad26.COV2.S vaccine versus placebo. The receptor was derived from a person between 18 and 60 years old who received the Ad26.COV2.S COVID-19 vaccine or a placebo. The CDR3 here is CASSLGQGVYEQYF. The CDR3 DNA is TGCGCCAGCAGCTTGGGACAGGGGGTCTACGAGCAGTACTTC.